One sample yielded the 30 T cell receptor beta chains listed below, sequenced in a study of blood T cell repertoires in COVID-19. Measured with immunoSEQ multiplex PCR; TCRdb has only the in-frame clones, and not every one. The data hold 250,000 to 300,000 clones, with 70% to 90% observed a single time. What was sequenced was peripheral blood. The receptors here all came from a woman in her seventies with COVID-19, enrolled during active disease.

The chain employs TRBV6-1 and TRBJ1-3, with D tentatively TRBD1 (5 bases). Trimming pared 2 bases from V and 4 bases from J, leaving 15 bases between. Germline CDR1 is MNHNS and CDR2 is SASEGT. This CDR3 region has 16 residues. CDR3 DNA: TGTGCCAGCAGTGAAAGGCCCTCGGGGGTAGGAAACACCATATATTTT. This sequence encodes CASSERPSGVGNTIYF.

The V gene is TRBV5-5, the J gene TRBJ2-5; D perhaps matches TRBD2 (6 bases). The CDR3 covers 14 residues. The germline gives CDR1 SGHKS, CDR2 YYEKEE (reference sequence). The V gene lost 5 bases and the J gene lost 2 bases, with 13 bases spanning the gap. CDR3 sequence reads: CASRALGGQETQYF. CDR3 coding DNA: TGTGCCAGCAGGGCTTTGGGGGGACAAGAGACCCAGTACTTC. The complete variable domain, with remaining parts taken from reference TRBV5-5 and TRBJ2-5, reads DAGVTQSPTHLIKTRGQQVTLRCSPISGHKSVSWYQQVLGQGPQFIFQYYEKEERGRGNFPDRFSARQFPNYSSELNVNALLLGDSALYLCASRALGGQETQYFGPGTRLLVL.

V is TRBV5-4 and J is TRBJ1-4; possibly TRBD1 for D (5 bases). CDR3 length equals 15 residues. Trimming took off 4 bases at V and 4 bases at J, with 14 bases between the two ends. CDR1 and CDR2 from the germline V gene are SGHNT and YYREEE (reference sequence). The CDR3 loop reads CASSRGTAFNEKLFF. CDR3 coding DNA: TGTGCCAGCAGCCGGGGGACCGCTTTTAATGAAAAACTGTTTTTT.

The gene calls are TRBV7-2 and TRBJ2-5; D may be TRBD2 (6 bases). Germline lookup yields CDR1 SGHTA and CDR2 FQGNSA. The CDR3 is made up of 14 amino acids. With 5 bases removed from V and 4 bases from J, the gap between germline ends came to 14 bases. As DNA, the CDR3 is TGTGCCAGCAGCCCGACTAGGTTACGAGAGACCCAGTACTTC. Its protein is CASSPTRLRETQYF.

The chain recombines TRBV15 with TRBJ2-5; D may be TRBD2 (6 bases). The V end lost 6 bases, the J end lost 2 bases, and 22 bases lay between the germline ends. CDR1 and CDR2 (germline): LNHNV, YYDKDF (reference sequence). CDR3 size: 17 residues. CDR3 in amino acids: CATSLGPPAGGQETQYF. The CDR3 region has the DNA TGTGCCACCAGTCTGGGCCCACCAGCCGGGGGACAAGAGACCCAGTACTTC.

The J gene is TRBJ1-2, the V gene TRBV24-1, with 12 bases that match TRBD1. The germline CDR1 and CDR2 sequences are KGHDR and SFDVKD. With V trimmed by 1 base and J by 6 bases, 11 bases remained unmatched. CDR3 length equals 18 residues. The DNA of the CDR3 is TGTGCCACCAGTGATTTATGGGACAGGGGGCGGATGTCGAATGGCTACACCTTC. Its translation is CATSDLWDRGRMSNGYTF.

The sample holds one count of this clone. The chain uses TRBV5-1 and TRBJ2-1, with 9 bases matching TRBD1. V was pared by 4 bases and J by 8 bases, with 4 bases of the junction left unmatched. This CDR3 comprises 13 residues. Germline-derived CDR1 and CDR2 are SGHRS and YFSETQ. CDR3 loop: CASSGQGSDEQFF. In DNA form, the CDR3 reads TGCGCCAGCAGCGGACAGGGGTCGGATGAGCAGTTCTTC. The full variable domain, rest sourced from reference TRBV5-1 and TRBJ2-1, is KAGVTQTPRYLIKTRGQQVTLSCSPISGHRSVSWYQQTPGQGLQFLFEYFSETQRNKGNFPGRFSGRQFSNSRSEMNVSTLELGDSALYLCASSGQGSDEQFFGPGTRLTVL.

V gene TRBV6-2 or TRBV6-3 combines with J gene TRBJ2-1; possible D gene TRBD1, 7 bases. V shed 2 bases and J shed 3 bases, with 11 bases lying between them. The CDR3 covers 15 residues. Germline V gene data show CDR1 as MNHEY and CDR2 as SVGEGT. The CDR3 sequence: CASSYRQGGYNEQFF. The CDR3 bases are TGTGCCAGCAGTTACAGGCAGGGGGGCTACAATGAGCAGTTCTTC.

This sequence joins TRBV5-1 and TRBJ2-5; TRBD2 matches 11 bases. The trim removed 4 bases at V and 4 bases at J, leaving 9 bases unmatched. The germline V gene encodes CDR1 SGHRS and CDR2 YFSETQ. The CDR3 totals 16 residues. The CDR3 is CASSPASGGYGETQYF. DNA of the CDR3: TGCGCCAGCAGCCCCGCTAGCGGGGGGTACGGAGAGACCCAGTACTTC.

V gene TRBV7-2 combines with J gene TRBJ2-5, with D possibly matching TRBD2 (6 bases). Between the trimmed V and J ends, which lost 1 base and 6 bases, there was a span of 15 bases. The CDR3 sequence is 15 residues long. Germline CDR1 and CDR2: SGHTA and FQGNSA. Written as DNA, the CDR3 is TGTGCCAGCAGCTTAGAGGCGGGAAATGGAAAGACCCAGTACTTC. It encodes CASSLEAGNGKTQYF. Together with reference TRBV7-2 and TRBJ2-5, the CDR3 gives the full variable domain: GAGVSQSPSNKVTEKGKDVELRCDPISGHTALYWYRQSLGQGLEFLIYFQGNSAPDKSGLPSDRFSAERTGGSVSTLTIQRTQQEDSAVYLCASSLEAGNGKTQYFGPGTRLLVL.

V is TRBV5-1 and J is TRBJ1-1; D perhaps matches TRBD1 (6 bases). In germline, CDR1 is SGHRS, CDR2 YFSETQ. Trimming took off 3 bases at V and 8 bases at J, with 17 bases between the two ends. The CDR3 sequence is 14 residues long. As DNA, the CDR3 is TGCGCCAGCAGCTCCGCACAGGGACGGAAAGAAGCTTTCTTT. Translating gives CASSSAQGRKEAFF.

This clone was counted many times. This CDR3 reads CAISESGQGAEAFF. The CDR3 region has the DNA TGTGCCATCAGTGAGTCGGGACAGGGTGCTGAAGCTTTCTTT. The chain combines TRBV10-3 with TRBJ1-1; 9 bases are shared with TRBD1. Germline V CDR1 and CDR2: ENHRY, SYGVKD. The J segment lost 6 bases and the V segment lost 0 bases, leaving 2 bases of the junction unmatched. The CDR3 is 14 amino acids.

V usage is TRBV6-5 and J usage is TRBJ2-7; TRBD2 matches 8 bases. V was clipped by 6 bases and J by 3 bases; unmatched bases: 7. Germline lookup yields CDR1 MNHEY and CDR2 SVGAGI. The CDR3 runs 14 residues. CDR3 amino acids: CASRTPGGLYEQYF. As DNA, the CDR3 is TGTGCCAGCAGGACCCCGGGGGGGCTCTACGAGCAGTACTTC.

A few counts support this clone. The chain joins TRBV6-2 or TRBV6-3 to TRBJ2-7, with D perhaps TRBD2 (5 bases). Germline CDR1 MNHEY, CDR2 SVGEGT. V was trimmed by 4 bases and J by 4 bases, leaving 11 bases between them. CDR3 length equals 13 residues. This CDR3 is CASSFLANYEQYF. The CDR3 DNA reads TGTGCCAGCAGTTTCCTAGCCAATTACGAGCAGTACTTC.

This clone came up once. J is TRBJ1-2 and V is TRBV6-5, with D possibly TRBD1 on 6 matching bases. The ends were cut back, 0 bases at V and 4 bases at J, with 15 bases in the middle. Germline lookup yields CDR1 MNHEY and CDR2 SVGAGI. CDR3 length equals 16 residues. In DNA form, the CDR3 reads TGTGCCAGCAGTTACTCGATTGGCAGGGGAAGCTATGGCTACACCTTC. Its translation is CASSYSIGRGSYGYTF.

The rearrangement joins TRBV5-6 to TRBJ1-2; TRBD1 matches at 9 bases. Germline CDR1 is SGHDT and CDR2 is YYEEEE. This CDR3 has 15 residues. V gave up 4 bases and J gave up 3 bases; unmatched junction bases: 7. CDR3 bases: TGTGCCAGCAGCGGCCCGACAGGGGGGGACTATGGCTACACCTTC. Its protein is CASSGPTGGDYGYTF.

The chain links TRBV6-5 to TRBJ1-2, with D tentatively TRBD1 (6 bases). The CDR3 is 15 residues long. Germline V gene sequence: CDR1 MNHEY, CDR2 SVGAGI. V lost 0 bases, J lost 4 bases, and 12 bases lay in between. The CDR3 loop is CASSYSYRVSYGYTF. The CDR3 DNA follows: TGTGCCAGCAGTTACTCTTACAGGGTATCCTATGGCTACACCTTC.

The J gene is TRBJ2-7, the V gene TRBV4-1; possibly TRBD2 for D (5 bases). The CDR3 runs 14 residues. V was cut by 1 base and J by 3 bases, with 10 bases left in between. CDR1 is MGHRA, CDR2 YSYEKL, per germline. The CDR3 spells CASSQGEWGYEQYF. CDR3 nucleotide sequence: TGCGCCAGCAGCCAAGGGGAGTGGGGCTACGAGCAGTACTTC.

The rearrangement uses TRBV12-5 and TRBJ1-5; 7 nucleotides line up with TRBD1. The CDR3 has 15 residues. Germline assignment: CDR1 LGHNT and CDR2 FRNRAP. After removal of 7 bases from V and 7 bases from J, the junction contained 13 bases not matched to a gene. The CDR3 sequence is CASVEQGILGQPQHF. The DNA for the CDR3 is TGTGCTAGTGTCGAACAGGGGATTTTGGGACAGCCCCAGCATTTT.

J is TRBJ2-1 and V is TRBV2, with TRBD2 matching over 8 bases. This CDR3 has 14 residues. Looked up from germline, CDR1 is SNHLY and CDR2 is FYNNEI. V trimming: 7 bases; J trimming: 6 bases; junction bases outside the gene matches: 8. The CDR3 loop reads CASTRGGLANEQFF. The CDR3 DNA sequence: TGTGCCAGCACCCGGGGGGGCCTCGCCAATGAGCAGTTCTTC.

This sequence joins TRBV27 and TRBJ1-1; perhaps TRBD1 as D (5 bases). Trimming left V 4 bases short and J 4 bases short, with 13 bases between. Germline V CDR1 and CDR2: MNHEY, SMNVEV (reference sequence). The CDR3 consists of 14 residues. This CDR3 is CASSSSRVSTEAFF. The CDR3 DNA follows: TGTGCCAGCAGTTCCTCCAGGGTCAGCACTGAAGCTTTCTTT.

CDR3 amino acids: CASSAQVGNSPLHF. In nucleotides, the CDR3 is TGCGCCAGCAGTGCACAGGTTGGGAATTCACCCCTCCACTTT. V is TRBV10-2 and J is TRBJ1-6; tentatively, D is TRBD1 (5 bases). From germline, CDR1 is WSHSY and CDR2 SAAADI. Trimming removed 4 bases at V and 7 bases at J, with 11 bases between. CDR3 length: 14 residues.

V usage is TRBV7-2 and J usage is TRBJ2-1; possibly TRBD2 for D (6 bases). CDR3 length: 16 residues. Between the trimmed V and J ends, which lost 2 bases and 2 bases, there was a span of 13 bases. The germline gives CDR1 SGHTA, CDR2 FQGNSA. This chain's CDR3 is CASSLSFSGAYNEQFF. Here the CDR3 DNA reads TGTGCCAGCAGCTTATCTTTTTCGGGGGCCTACAATGAGCAGTTCTTC.

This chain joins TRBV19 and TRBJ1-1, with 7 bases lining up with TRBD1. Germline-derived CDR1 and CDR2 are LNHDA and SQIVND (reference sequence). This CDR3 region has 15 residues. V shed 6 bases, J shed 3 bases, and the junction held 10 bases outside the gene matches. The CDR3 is CASRSTGRDYTEAFF. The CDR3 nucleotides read TGTGCCAGTAGGTCGACAGGGAGAGATTACACTGAAGCTTTCTTT.

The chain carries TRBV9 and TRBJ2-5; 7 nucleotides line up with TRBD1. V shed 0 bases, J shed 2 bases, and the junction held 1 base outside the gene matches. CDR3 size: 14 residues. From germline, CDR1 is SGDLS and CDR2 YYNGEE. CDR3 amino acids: CASSVGGQQETQYF. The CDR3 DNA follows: TGTGCCAGCAGCGTAGGGGGACAGCAAGAGACCCAGTACTTC.

CDR3 region: CASSLEGETQYF. The CDR3 DNA sequence: TGTGCCAGCAGTTTAGAGGGGGAGACCCAGTACTTC. The chain is built from TRBV12-3 or TRBV12-4 and TRBJ2-5; the D gene is possibly TRBD1 (5 bases). Trimming left V 1 base short and J 5 bases short, with 5 bases between. The CDR3 consists of 12 residues.

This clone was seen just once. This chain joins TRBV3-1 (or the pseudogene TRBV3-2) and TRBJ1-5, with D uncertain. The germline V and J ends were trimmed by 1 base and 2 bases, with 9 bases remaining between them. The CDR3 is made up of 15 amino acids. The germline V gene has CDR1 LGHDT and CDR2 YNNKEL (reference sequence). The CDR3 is CASSQGAGGNQPQHF. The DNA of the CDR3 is TGTGCCAGCAGCCAAGGGGCTGGTGGCAATCAGCCCCAGCATTTT.

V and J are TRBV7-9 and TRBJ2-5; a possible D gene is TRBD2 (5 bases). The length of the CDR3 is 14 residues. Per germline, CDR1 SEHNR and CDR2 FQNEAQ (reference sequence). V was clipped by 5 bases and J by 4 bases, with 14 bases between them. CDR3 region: CASSGDPAGETQYF. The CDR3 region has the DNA TGTGCCAGCAGCGGAGACCCTGCGGGAGAGACCCAGTACTTC.

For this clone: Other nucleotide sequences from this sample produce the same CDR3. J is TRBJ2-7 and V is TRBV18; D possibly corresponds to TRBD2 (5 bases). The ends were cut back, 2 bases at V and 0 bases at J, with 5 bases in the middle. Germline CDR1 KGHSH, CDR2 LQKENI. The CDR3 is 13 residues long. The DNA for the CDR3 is TGTGCCAGCTCACCAGGGAGCTCCTACGAGCAGTACTTC. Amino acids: CASSPGSSYEQYF.

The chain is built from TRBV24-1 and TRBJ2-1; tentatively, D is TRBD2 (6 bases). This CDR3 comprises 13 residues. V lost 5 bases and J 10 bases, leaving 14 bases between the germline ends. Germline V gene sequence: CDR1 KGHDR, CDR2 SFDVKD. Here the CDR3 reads CATSVGLRMEQFF. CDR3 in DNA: TGTGCCACCAGTGTAGGACTACGCATGGAGCAGTTCTTC.